Sequencing of this T cell receptor beta chain was carried out in a study of radiotherapy plus CTLA-4 blockade in lung cancer. Assay: immunoSEQ multiplex PCR; the TCRdb copy retains only in-frame clones and omits some. This sample has 15,000 to 20,000 clones; roughly 86% occur once, and the top ten carry 20% to 25%. The length of the CDR3 is 16 residues. V was cut by 6 bases and J by 2 bases, with 20 bases left in between. Germline V gene data show CDR1 as MNHEY and CDR2 as SMNVEV (reference sequence). The source material was peripheral blood, sampled from a patient treated with radiotherapy plus ipilimumab. The rearrangement links TRBV27 to TRBJ2-7, with a possible D match to TRBD1 (6 bases). This receptor was obtained from a human donor with non-small cell lung cancer whose response to radiotherapy plus ipilimumab could not be evaluated. CDR3 loop: CASSPRQVLWAYEQYF. The DNA of the CDR3 is TGTGCCAGCAGCCCCCGACAGGTTTTGTGGGCCTACGAGCAGTACTTC.